Shown below are 15 T cell receptor beta chains from a single sample sequenced in a study of chemoradiotherapy in HPV16-positive cancers. The assay was immunoSEQ multiplex PCR, and TCRdb's table has in-frame clones only and misses some. In the table there are several thousand clones, around 72% of which are singletons. The specimen was tumor tissue, collected from a patient who underwent chemoradiotherapy. The source of these receptors is a human donor with HPV-associated anogenital cancer.

This clone was counted a single time. V and J are TRBV5-5 and TRBJ2-5, with 8 bases that match TRBD1. Trimming removed 1 base from V and 5 bases from J; junction bases left unmatched: 1. CDR3 length equals 13 residues. CDR1 and CDR2 (germline): SGHKS, YYEKEE (reference sequence). DNA for the CDR3: TGTGCCAGCAGCTTGACAGGGGGGGAGACCCAGTACTTC. Amino acids: CASSLTGGETQYF.

This chain uses TRBV28 with TRBJ2-7, with D hard to call. This CDR3 is built from 12 residues. The germline V gene encodes CDR1 MDHEN and CDR2 SYDVKM. V was clipped by 6 bases and J by 0 bases, with 6 bases between them. Here the CDR3 reads CASSYSSYEQYF. CDR3 nucleotide sequence: TGTGCCAGCAGCTATAGCTCCTACGAGCAGTACTTC.

This chain connects TRBV30 to TRBJ1-1; a possible D gene is TRBD1 (6 bases). Between the trimmed V and J ends, which lost 1 base and 3 bases, there was a span of 12 bases. The CDR3 is made up of 14 amino acids. Germline loops: CDR1 GTSNPN, CDR2 SVGIG (reference sequence). The CDR3 bases are TGTGCCTGGAGTGAGACAGGTGCTTACACTGAAGCTTTCTTT. It specifies CAWSETGAYTEAFF.

This clone showed up just a few times. One junction end does not reproduce the germline sequence, and a read error may be involved. The chain links TRBV29-1 to TRBJ1-2, with D uncertain. The CDR3 has 13 residues. Germline CDR1 reads SQVTM; CDR2 reads ANQGSEA. CDR3 bases: TGCAGCGTTGAAGAGAGGGAGAACTACGGCTACACCTTC. Translation gives CSVEERENYGYTF.

The chain links TRBV5-1 to TRBJ2-2, with 12 bases lining up with TRBD1. The CDR3 is 16 amino acids. Trimming removed 4 bases from V and 6 bases from J; junction bases left unmatched: 7. Germline-derived CDR1 and CDR2 are SGHRS and YFSETQ. The CDR3 here is CASSIGTGGIAGELFF. The CDR3 nucleotides are TGCGCCAGCAGCATAGGGACAGGGGGCATCGCCGGGGAGCTGTTTTTT. Combining the CDR3 with reference TRBV5-1 and TRBJ2-2 gives the whole variable domain KAGVTQTPRYLIKTRGQQVTLSCSPISGHRSVSWYQQTPGQGLQFLFEYFSETQRNKGNFPGRFSGRQFSNSRSEMNVSTLELGDSALYLCASSIGTGGIAGELFFGEGSRLTVL.

This clone was recorded once. The chain combines TRBV9 with TRBJ2-1, with TRBD1 matching 9 bases. The V gene end was trimmed by 3 bases and the J gene end by 8 bases; junction bases not matched to a gene: 12. The CDR3 runs 16 residues. CDR1 and CDR2 (germline): SGDLS, YYNGEE. CDR3 DNA sequence: TGTGCCAGCAGCGCATTCACCGGGACAGGGCCCCATGAGCAGTTCTTC. Protein product: CASSAFTGTGPHEQFF.

The rearrangement links TRBV7-9 to TRBJ1-2; 7 bases align to TRBD1. CDR3 length: 15 residues. Trimming cost V 1 base and J 3 bases; bases outside gene matches: 5. The germline CDR1 and CDR2 sequences are SEHNR and FQNEAQ (reference sequence). The CDR3 is CASSLEQGSHYGYTF. The CDR3, as DNA: TGTGCCAGCAGCTTAGAACAGGGGAGTCACTATGGCTACACCTTC.

This clone was picked up one time. The rearrangement links TRBV5-1 to TRBJ2-7; D call uncertain. Germline loops: CDR1 SGHRS, CDR2 YFSETQ. The length of the CDR3 is 13 residues. Deletions cut 1 base from V and 5 bases from J, with 10 bases between. DNA for the CDR3: TGCGCCAGCAGCTTGAAGGTAAGCCACGAGCAGTACTTC. Protein sequence: CASSLKVSHEQYF. The full variable domain, in which reference TRBV5-1 and TRBJ2-7 provide the parts outside the CDR3, is KAGVTQTPRYLIKTRGQQVTLSCSPISGHRSVSWYQQTPGQGLQFLFEYFSETQRNKGNFPGRFSGRQFSNSRSEMNVSTLELGDSALYLCASSLKVSHEQYFGPGTRLTVT.

This chain uses TRBV14 with TRBJ2-7; no definite D call. Trimming stripped 4 bases from V and 6 bases from J, with 16 bases between. Germline V CDR1 and CDR2: SGHDN, FVKESK. The CDR3 is 14 residues long. CDR3 sequence reads: CASSRVRSAGEQYF. As DNA, the CDR3 is TGTGCCAGCAGCCGCGTTCGATCCGCTGGCGAGCAGTACTTC.

The chain couples TRBV5-1 to TRBJ2-1; TRBD1 might be the D (5 bases). Per germline, CDR1 SGHRS and CDR2 YFSETQ. The CDR3 extends over 12 amino acids. The V end was cut by 4 bases, the J end by 7 bases, with 9 bases between. The CDR3 DNA follows: TGCGCCAGCAGCCAAAGGGGTAATGAGCAGTTCTTC. Translating gives CASSQRGNEQFF.

The V gene is TRBV6-4, the J gene TRBJ2-2, with 8 nucleotides matching TRBD2. The CDR3 totals 14 residues. With V trimmed by 3 bases and J by 3 bases, 0 bases remained unmatched. Germline V lookup: CDR1 MRHNA, CDR2 SNTAGT. The CDR3, as DNA: TGTGCCAGCAGTGAAGCGGGAGACACCGGGGAGCTGTTTTTT. Protein: CASSEAGDTGELFF.

The chain is built from TRBV19 and TRBJ2-7, with D hard to call. This CDR3 is 16 amino acids long. Germline-derived CDR1 and CDR2 are LNHDA and SQIVND (reference sequence). The ends were cut back, 1 base at V and 2 bases at J, with 15 bases in the middle. The CDR3: CASSIGVGSVTYEQYF. The CDR3 nucleotides are TGTGCCAGTAGTATAGGTGTGGGCAGCGTGACCTACGAGCAGTACTTC. The full variable domain, in which reference TRBV19 and TRBJ2-7 provide the parts outside the CDR3, is DGGITQSPKYLFRKEGQNVTLSCEQNLNHDAMYWYRQDPGQGLRLIYYSQIVNDFQKGDIAEGYSVSREKKESFPLTVTSAQKNPTAFYLCASSIGVGSVTYEQYFGPGTRLTVT.

The chain employs TRBV6-1 and TRBJ2-7; perhaps TRBD2 as D (6 bases). This CDR3 is built from 15 residues. V gave up 1 base and J gave up 2 bases, with 12 bases separating them. The V gene's germline CDR1 is MNHNS and CDR2 SASEGT. CDR3 DNA sequence: TGTGCCAGCAGTGAAGATCGGGGGTCCCCCTACGAGCAGTACTTC. The encoded protein is CASSEDRGSPYEQYF.

This sequence joins TRBV11-2 and TRBJ2-2; no definite D call. CDR1 is SGHAT, CDR2 FQNNGV, per germline. The CDR3 runs 16 residues. V shed 7 bases and J shed 6 bases, with 21 bases lying between them. The CDR3 loop reads CASTLMPRAAAGELFF. CDR3 DNA sequence: TGTGCCAGCACCTTGATGCCCAGAGCCGCCGCCGGGGAGCTGTTTTTT.

This rearrangement joins TRBV29-1 to TRBJ2-7; D uncertain. This CDR3 region has 13 residues. Germline CDR1 reads SQVTM; CDR2 reads ANQGSEA. V lost 2 bases, J lost 9 bases, and 17 bases lay in between. CDR3 sequence: CSVEIRPRLGQYF. CDR3 in DNA: TGCAGCGTTGAAATTAGACCACGTTTGGGGCAGTACTTC.